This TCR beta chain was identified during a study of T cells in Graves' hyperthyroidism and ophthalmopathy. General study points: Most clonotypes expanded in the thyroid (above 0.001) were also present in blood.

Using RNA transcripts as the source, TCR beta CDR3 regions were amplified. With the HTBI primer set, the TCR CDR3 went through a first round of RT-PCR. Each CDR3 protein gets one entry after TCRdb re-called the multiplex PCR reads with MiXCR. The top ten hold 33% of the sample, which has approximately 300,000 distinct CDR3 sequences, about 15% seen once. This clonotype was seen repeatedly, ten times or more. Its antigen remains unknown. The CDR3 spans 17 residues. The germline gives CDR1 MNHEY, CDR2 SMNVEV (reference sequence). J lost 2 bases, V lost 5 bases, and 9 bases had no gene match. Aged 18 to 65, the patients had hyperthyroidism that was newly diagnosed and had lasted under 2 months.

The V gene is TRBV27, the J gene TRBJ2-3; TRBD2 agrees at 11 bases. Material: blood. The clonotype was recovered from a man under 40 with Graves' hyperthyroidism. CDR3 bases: TGTGCCAGCAGTCCCTTAGCGGGAGGGCAAGACACAGATACGCAGTATTTT. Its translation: CASSPLAGGQDTDTQYF.